This T cell receptor (beta chain) emerged from a study of cytomegalovirus exposure and HLA in healthy donors. 60 Vbeta and 13 Jbeta primers were used in PCR. Assay used: immunoSEQ multiplex PCR; TCRdb lists only in-frame clones, some missing. The top ten hold under 0.9% of the sample, which has 150,000 to 200,000 clones, roughly 85% seen once. With regard to this clone: Antigen: not known.

Study-level results: Segments of the TCR beta V type were, in most cases, productive about 90% or about 30% of the time in an earlier analysis.

V lost 1 base and J lost 3, with 10 bases in between. Germline lookup yields CDR1 SGHVS and CDR2 FQNEAQ. The CDR3 contains 15 residues. The clonotype was recovered from a woman aged 40 to 50 in good health and CMV-seronegative. This rearrangement joins TRBV7-8 to TRBJ1-5; D possibly corresponds to TRBD1 (6 bases). The sample was PBMCs. The CDR3 region has the DNA TGTGCCAGCAGCTTAGTGGCAGGGGACAATCAGCCCCAGCATTTT. Translated, it gives CASSLVAGDNQPQHF.